This paragraph reports one TCR beta chain. The specificity of this receptor is unknown. No base quality values were provided; no much bigger clone lies one nucleotide off. At one collaborating source in Seattle, patients were enrolled during active infection and were followed longitudinally through the course of disease. Whole blood was collected in K2EDTA tubes by collaborating institutions according to the institutions' own protocols. Collaborator samples were shipped for TCRbeta analysis as frozen whole blood, isolated PBMCs, or DNA extracted from either sample type. V loses 2 bases, J loses 11 bases, and the germline ends lie 9 bases apart. The CDR3 runs 11 residues from the cysteine to the phenylalanine. Of the read, only the CDR3 DNA is kept; its 33 bases are in frame from base 1. CDR1 and CDR2 (SGHVS, FQNEAQ) derive from the germline V gene. TCRbeta CDR3 regions were amplified from genomic DNA by means of the immunoSEQ Assay, a bias-controlled multiplex PCR. The paper's data handling went like this. Nucleated cell counts per sample were estimated from amplification of reference gene primers within the assay. To quantify the absolute abundance of each unique TCRbeta CDR3 rearrangement, sequence reads were collapsed and filtered. Productive Simpson clonality was computed per sample as the square root of Simpson's diversity index over productive rearrangements. In its TCRdb copy, this immuneACCESS table keeps in-frame sequences only and misses some clones. Where compared with another copy, unresolved V genes explain less than half of these, and the others have no known cause. The D gene and trimming were derived from the DNA, and the V and J assignments and clone size from that table. Recorded for this sample are 190,000 or so clones; about 81% of them occurred a single time. The ten largest clones capture approximately 10% of the sample.

This specimen comes from a study of blood T cell repertoires in COVID-19 (dated by TCRdb to the early 2020s). The study in broad terms: The collaborator samples originated in the United States, Italy and Spain and spanned the acute and convalescent phases of COVID-19. The material from the prospective study consisted of cDNA or gDNA derived from T cells, B-cell-depleted T cells, or PBMCs. Deeply sampled blood TCRbeta repertoires from subjects exposed to, actively infected with, or recovered from COVID-19 were included in the dataset. A freely available public database, intended as a resource for researchers studying the immune response to SARS-CoV-2, is where the repertoires were released. The samples were drawn from the first 160 participants of the ongoing ImmuneRACE study and from 1,254 subjects provided by 6 global collaborators. Nearly every sample came with metadata listing a de-identified subject ID, COVID-19 status, age in years and sex. Where HLA class I and class II types were available, the types were taken from metadata supplied by the sample provider, not from assay-based typing.

Overall results and qualifications from the work: How much clinical and demographic metadata was included differed by source and by participant, and the metadata was provided uncurated.

The receptor's source is a woman older than 75 with COVID-19, enrolled during active disease. Sequenced: peripheral blood. The chain is assembled from TRBV7-8 and TRBJ2-5, with the D gene uncertain. The CDR3 protein sequence reads: CASSLSSLQYF. The DNA sequence is as follows: TGTGCCAGCAGCTTATCCTCCCTTCAGTACTTC.